Following are 12 T cell receptor beta chains from one sample sequenced in a study of control samples from healthy donors and cancer patients (dated by TCRdb to about 2020). Receptors were amplified or captured by the immunoSEQ multiplex PCR assay. Here the immuneACCESS table is served through TCRdb, limited to in-frame sequences with V and J called. Missing clones are a known gap in these copies; in checked studies unresolved V genes cover under half, and the rest lacks a known reason. Within this sample are some 130,000 clones, with around 93% of them counted one time only. In total, the top ten clones hold around 2.1% of the sample. Sequenced sample: blood. The receptors here all came from a woman between 45 and 60 years old in good health.

This CDR3 is CASSLESGRGYNEQFF. The CDR3 DNA is TGCGCCAGCAGCTTGGAGAGCGGGAGGGGGTACAATGAGCAGTTCTTC. The V and J genes are TRBV5-1 and TRBJ2-1, with 10 bases that match TRBD2. CDR1 and CDR2 (germline): SGHRS, YFSETQ. After removal of 0 bases from V and 4 bases from J, the junction contained 4 bases not matched to a gene. The CDR3 runs to 16 residues.

The rearrangement links TRBV19 to TRBJ1-1, with no clear D. Germline CDR1 reads LNHDA; CDR2 reads SQIVND (reference sequence). The V end lost 6 bases, the J end lost 0 bases, and 17 bases lay between the germline ends. The CDR3 loop spans 16 amino acids. The CDR3 is CASSSPLRVVNTEAFF. CDR3 nucleotides: TGTGCCAGTAGCTCCCCCCTCCGCGTGGTGAACACTGAAGCTTTCTTT.

This clone was picked up one time. The chain is built from TRBV2 and TRBJ1-4; D gene unclear. The germline CDR1 and CDR2 sequences are SNHLY and FYNNEI. This CDR3 spans 16 amino acids. V was cut by 6 bases and J by 0 bases, with 14 bases left in between. In DNA form, the CDR3 reads TGTGCCAGCAGCCCAGAAAGACCGGCAACTAATGAAAAACTGTTTTTT. It is translated as CASSPERPATNEKLFF.

This sequence joins TRBV7-8 and TRBJ1-1; 7 nucleotides line up with TRBD1. The CDR3 runs 16 residues. V shed 3 bases and J 3 bases; nucleotides not matched to a gene: 10. CDR1 is SGHVS and CDR2 is FQNEAQ in the germline V gene. The CDR3 sequence: CASSLGAGGFDTEAFF. DNA for the CDR3: TGTGCCAGCAGCTTGGGAGCAGGGGGGTTTGACACTGAAGCTTTCTTT.

This clone was detected only once. V is TRBV7-8 and J is TRBJ1-1; D unresolved. Germline assignment: CDR1 SGHVS and CDR2 FQNEAQ. The CDR3 spans 15 residues. V shed 0 bases and J shed 1 base, with 9 bases lying between them. The CDR3 DNA is TGTGCCAGCAGCTTAGCAGGAACGCCGAACACTGAAGCTTTCTTT. Translating it yields CASSLAGTPNTEAFF.

This chain connects TRBV5-5 to TRBJ2-4, with unresolved D. The CDR3 has 15 residues. The V end lost 3 bases, the J end lost 0 bases, and 10 bases lay between the germline ends. The germline V gene encodes CDR1 SGHKS and CDR2 YYEKEE (reference sequence). This CDR3 reads CASSSVQLAKNIQYF. The DNA of the CDR3 is TGTGCCAGCAGCTCCGTCCAACTAGCCAAAAACATTCAGTACTTC.

The chain links TRBV11-2 to TRBJ2-1, with TRBD2 identical over 9 bases. The V gene end was trimmed by 1 base and the J gene end by 9 bases; junction bases not matched to a gene: 7. The length of the CDR3 is 15 residues. Germline CDR1 and CDR2: SGHAT and FQNNGV. Written as DNA, the CDR3 is TGTGCCAGCAGCTTAGGGCGGGGGGGGATCGGTGAGCAGTTCTTC. It encodes CASSLGRGGIGEQFF.

The chain recombines TRBV30 with TRBJ1-3, with D possibly being TRBD1 (5 bases). The CDR3 is 14 residues long. Looked up from germline, CDR1 is GTSNPN and CDR2 is SVGIG (reference sequence). V gave up 0 bases and J gave up 2 bases, with 8 bases separating them. The CDR3 sequence: CAWSVVGAGNTIYF. In DNA form, the CDR3 reads TGTGCCTGGAGTGTAGTAGGGGCTGGAAACACCATATATTTT.

This chain connects TRBV4-2 to TRBJ1-6; D remains unclear. The CDR3 has 14 residues. The V gene's germline CDR1 is LGHNA and CDR2 YNFKEQ. Deletions cut 0 bases from V and 7 bases from J, with 7 bases between. The chain's CDR3 is CASSQESRNSPLHF. The CDR3 nucleotides are TGTGCCAGCAGCCAAGAATCGCGGAATTCACCCCTCCACTTT.

This clone was counted a single time. The chain carries TRBV4-1 and TRBJ1-5; D possibly corresponds to TRBD1 (5 bases). Germline V gene data show CDR1 as MGHRA and CDR2 as YSYEKL. V gave up 1 base and J gave up 0 bases, with 7 bases separating them. CDR3 length: 15 amino acids. In DNA, the CDR3 is TGCGCCAGCAGCCAAGGGACAAATAGCAATCAGCCCCAGCATTTT. It encodes CASSQGTNSNQPQHF.

V and J are TRBV5-1 and TRBJ2-1, with unresolved D. Per the germline V gene, CDR1 is SGHRS and CDR2 is YFSETQ. Trimming removed 2 bases from V and 0 bases from J, with 9 bases in between. CDR3 length: 15 residues. The DNA for the CDR3 is TGCGCCAGCAGCTTAGACGAAAGCTCCTACAATGAGCAGTTCTTC. Protein product: CASSLDESSYNEQFF.

The chain recombines TRBV7-6 with TRBJ1-4; 9 bases match TRBD1. This CDR3 is built from 15 residues. Germline V gives CDR1 SGHVS, CDR2 FNYEAQ. V shed 5 bases, J shed 4 bases, and the junction held 5 bases outside the gene matches. CDR3 bases: TGTGCCAGCAGCCCGGGGACAGGGAATAATGAAAAACTGTTTTTT. This gives the protein CASSPGTGNNEKLFF.